The next 2 T cell receptor beta chains were all read from a single sample in a study of cytomegalovirus exposure and HLA in healthy donors. Amplification used 60 Vbeta primers and 13 Jbeta primers. Profiled with immunoSEQ multiplex PCR; TCRdb holds only in-frame clones, not every one. The table records about 190,000 clones, about 88% of them present only once. Specimen: PBMCs. The receptors stem from a woman in her twenties or thirties in good health and CMV-seronegative.

V and J are TRBV15 and TRBJ2-1; 10 bases map to TRBD2. This CDR3 contains 15 residues. CDR1 and CDR2 (germline): LNHNV, YYDKDF (reference sequence). V lost 3 bases and J lost 8; bases outside the gene matches: 7. CDR3 amino acids: CATSRGLASPHEQFF. DNA for the CDR3: TGTGCCACCAGCAGGGGACTAGCGTCGCCTCATGAGCAGTTCTTC.

The chain has TRBV15 and TRBJ1-3, with 9 bases aligning to TRBD1. The CDR3 is made up of 18 amino acids. V shed 2 bases and J 1 base; nucleotides not matched to a gene: 9. Germline V gene data show CDR1 as LNHNV and CDR2 as YYDKDF (reference sequence). This CDR3 reads CATSRRPGQGFSGNTIYF. For the CDR3, the DNA is TGTGCCACCAGCAGAAGACCGGGACAGGGATTTTCTGGAAACACCATATATTTT.